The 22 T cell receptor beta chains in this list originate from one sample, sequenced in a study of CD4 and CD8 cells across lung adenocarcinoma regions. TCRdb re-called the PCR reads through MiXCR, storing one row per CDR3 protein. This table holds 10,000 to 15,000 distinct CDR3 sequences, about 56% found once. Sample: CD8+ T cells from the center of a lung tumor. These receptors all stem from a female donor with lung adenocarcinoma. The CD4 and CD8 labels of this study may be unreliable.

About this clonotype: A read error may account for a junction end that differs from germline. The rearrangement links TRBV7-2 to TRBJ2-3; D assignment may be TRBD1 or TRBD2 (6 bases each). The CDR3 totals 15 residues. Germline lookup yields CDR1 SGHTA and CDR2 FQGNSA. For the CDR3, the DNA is TGTGCCAGCGGCCTCGGGGGCCGCGACACAGATACGCAGTATTTC. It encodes CASGLGGRDTDTQYF.

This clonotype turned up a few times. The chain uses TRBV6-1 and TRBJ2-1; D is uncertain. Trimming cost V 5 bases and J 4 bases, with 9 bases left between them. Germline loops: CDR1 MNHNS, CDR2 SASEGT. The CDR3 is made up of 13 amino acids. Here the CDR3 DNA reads TGTGCCAGCAGTCCGGATCCGTACAATGAGCAGTTCTTC. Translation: CASSPDPYNEQFF.

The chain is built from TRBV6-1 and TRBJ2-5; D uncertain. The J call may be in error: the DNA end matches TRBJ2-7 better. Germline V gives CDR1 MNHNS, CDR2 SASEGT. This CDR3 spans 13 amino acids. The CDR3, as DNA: TGTGCCAGCATAAATTCGAACACCTACGAGCAGTACTTC. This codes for CASINSNTYEQYF.

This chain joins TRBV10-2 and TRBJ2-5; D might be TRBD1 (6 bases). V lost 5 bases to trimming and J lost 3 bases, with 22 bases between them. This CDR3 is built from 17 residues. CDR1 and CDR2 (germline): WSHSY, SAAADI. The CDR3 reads CASSSGPSGRGEETQYF. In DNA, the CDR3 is TGCGCCAGCAGTTCGGGCCCTTCGGGCAGGGGCGAAGAGACCCAGTACTTC.

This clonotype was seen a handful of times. CDR3 amino acids: CASNSIKRSEFETQYF. In DNA, the CDR3 is TGTGCCAGCAACTCGATAAAACGGTCAGAATTCGAGACCCAGTACTTC. V and J are TRBV28 and TRBJ2-5; no clear D. Germline V gene sequence: CDR1 MDHEN, CDR2 SYDVKM. Trimming cost V 7 bases and J 5 bases, with 23 bases left between them. This CDR3 is built from 16 residues.

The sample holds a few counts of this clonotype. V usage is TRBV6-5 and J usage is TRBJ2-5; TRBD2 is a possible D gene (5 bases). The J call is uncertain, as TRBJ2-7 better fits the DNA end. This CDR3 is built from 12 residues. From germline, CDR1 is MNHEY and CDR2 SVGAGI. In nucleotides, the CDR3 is TGTGCCAGCAGTTACGTTGGGAGCGAGCAGTACTTC. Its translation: CASSYVGSEQYF.

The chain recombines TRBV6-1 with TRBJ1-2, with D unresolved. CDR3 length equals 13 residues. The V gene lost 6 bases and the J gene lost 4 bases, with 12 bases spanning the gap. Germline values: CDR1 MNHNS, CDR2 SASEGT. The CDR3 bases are TGTGCCAGCAGAGCTGAGGGCTCCTATGGCTACACCTTC. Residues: CASRAEGSYGYTF.

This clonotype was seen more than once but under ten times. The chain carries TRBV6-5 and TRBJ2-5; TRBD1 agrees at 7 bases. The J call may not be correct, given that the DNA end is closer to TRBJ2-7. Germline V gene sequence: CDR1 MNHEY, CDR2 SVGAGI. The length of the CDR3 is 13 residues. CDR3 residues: CASVGDRAGEQYF. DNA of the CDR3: TGTGCCAGCGTTGGAGACAGGGCGGGCGAGCAGTACTTC.

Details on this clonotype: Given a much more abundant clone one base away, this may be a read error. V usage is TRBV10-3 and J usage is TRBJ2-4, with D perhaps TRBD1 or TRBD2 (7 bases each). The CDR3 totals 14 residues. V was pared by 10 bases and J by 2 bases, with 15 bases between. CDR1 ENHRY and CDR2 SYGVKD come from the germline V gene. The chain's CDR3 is CASQGGGPKNIQYF. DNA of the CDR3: TGTGCCAGTCAGGGGGGGGGGCCCAAAAACATTCAGTACTTC.

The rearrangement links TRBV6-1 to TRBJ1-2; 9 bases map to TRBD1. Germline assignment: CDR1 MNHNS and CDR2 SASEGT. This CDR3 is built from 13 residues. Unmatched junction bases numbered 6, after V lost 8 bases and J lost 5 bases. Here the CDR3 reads CASRLGTGYGYTF. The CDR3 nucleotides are TGTGCCAGCCGGTTAGGGACAGGGTATGGCTACACCTTC.

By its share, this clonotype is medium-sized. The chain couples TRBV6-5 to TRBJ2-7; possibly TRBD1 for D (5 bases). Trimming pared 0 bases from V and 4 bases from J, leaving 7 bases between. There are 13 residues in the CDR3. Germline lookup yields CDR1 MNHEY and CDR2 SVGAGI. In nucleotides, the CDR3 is TGTGCCAGCAGTTACTCGAAGGGGTACGAGCAGTACTTC. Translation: CASSYSKGYEQYF.

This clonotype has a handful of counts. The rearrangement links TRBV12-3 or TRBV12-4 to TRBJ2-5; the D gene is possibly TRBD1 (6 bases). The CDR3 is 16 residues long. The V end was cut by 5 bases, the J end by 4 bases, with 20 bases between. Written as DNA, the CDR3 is TGTGCCAGCAGTATCCAAACTGGGGGCCAGGGAGAGACCCAGTACTTC. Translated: CASSIQTGGQGETQYF.

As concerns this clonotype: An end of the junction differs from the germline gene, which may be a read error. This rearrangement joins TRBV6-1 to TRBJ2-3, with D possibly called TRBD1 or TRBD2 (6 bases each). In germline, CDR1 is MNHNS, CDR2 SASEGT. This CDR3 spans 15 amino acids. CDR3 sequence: CASGSGVGGKDTQYF. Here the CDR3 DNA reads TGTGCCAGCGGCTCGGGGGTGGGGGGCAAAGATACGCAGTACTTT.

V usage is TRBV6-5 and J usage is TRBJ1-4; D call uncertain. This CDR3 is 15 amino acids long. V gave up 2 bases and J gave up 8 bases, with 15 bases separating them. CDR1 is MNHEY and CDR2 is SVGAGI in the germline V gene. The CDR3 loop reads CASSYRHVGREKLFF. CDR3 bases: TGTGCCAGCAGTTACCGCCATGTGGGTAGAGAAAAACTGTTTTTT.

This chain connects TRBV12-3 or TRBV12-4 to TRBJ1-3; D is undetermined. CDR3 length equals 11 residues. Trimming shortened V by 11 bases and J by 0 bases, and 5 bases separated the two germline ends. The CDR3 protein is CASSSGNTIYF. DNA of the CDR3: TGTGCCTCTAGCTCTGGAAACACCATATATTTT.

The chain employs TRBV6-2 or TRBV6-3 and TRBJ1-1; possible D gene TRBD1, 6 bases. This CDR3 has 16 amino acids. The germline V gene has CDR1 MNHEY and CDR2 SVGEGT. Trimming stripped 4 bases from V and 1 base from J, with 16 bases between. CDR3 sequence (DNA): TGTGCCAGCAGTTCCCACGGCCTACAGGGGAACACTGAAGCTTTCTTT. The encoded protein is CASSSHGLQGNTEAFF.

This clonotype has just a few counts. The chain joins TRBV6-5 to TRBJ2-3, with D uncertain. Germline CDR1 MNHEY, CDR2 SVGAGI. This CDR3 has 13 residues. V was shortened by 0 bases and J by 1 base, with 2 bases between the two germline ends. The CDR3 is CASSYSGTDTQYF. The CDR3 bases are TGTGCCAGCAGTTACTCCGGCACAGATACGCAGTATTTT.

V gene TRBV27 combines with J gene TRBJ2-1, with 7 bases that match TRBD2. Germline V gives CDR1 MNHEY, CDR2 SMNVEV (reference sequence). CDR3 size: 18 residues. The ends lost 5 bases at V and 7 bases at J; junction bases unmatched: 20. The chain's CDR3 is CASSPQSTSTFLANEQFF. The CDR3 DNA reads TGTGCCAGCAGTCCTCAATCGACTAGCACGTTCTTAGCTAATGAGCAGTTCTTC.

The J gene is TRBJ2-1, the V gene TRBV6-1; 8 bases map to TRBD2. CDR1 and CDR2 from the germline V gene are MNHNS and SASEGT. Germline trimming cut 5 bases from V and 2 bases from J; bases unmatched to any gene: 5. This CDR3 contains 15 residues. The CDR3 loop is CASSSGRGTYNEQFF. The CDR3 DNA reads TGTGCCAGCAGTAGCGGGAGAGGGACCTACAATGAGCAGTTCTTC.

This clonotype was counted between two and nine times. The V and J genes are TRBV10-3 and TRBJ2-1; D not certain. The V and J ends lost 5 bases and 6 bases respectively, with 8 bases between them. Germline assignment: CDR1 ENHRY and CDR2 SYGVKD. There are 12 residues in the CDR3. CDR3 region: CAISSLPNEQFF. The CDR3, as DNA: TGTGCCATCAGTAGCCTACCCAATGAGCAGTTCTTC.

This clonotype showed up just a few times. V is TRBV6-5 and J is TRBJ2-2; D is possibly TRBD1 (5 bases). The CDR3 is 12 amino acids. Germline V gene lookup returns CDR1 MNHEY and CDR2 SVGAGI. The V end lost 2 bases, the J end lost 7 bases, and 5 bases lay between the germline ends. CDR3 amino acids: CASSYRGGELFF. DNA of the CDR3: TGTGCCAGCAGTTACAGGGGCGGGGAGCTGTTTTTT.

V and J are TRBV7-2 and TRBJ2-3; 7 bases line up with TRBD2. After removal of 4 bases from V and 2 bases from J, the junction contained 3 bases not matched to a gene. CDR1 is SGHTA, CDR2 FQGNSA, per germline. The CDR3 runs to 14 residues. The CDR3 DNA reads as TGTGCCAGCAGCTCCAGCGGGGCCACAGATACGCAGTATTTT. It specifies CASSSSGATDTQYF.